A single sample gave rise to the 19 T cell receptor beta chains below, sequenced in a study of graft-versus-host responses after intestinal transplantation. Here immunoSEQ multiplex PCR was the method, and the copy in TCRdb shows in-frame clones only, minus some. The table lists 80,000 to 100,000 clones, about nine tenths of them singletons. No antigen has been identified for these receptors. Sequencing was performed on unstimulated CD4+ T cells sorted from spleen or lymph node cells, taken before transplant. The receptors come from a human donor who was the organ donor for an intestinal transplant.

This clone has a single count. The J gene is TRBJ2-2, the V gene TRBV7-2; D remains unclear. There are 15 residues in the CDR3. Trimming took off 1 base at V and 0 bases at J, with 6 bases between the two ends. Germline values: CDR1 SGHTA, CDR2 FQGNSA. The CDR3 coding sequence is TGTGCCAGCAGCTTAGGGCGGCCGAACACCGGGGAGCTGTTTTTT. Translating it yields CASSLGRPNTGELFF.

The genes are TRBV4-2 and TRBJ2-2, with 9 bases matching TRBD2. V lost 4 bases to trimming and J lost 2 bases; unmatched junction nucleotides: 20. The CDR3 contains 21 residues. The germline gives CDR1 LGHNA, CDR2 YNFKEQ. The CDR3 is CASSPWGGGGAGTINTGELFF. The CDR3 DNA follows: TGTGCCAGCAGCCCCTGGGGGGGCGGGGGGGCCGGGACGATTAACACCGGGGAGCTGTTTTTT.

This sequence joins TRBV7-2 and TRBJ1-2, with 12 bases that match TRBD1. Per germline, CDR1 SGHTA and CDR2 FQGNSA. The CDR3 is 14 amino acids. With V trimmed by 0 bases and J by 8 bases, 1 base remained unmatched. CDR3 nucleotide sequence: TGTGCCAGCAGCTTAGCCGGGACAGGGGGCGGCTACACCTTC. Protein: CASSLAGTGGGYTF. Full variable domain (rest looked up from reference TRBV7-2 and TRBJ1-2): GAGVSQSPSNKVTEKGKDVELRCDPISGHTALYWYRQSLGQGLEFLIYFQGNSAPDKSGLPSDRFSAERTGGSVSTLTIQRTQQEDSAVYLCASSLAGTGGGYTFGSGTRLTVV.

The chain is built from TRBV7-2 and TRBJ2-3; TRBD2 matches 7 bases. The CDR3 spans 16 residues. V dropped 1 base and J dropped 1; count of bases not matched to a gene: 5. Germline CDR1 SGHTA, CDR2 FQGNSA. The CDR3 DNA reads TGTGCCAGCAGCTTAGGACTAGCCAGGGGCACAGATACGCAGTATTTT. It codes for CASSLGLARGTDTQYF.

The chain combines TRBV6-5 with TRBJ2-7; D might be TRBD1 (7 bases). CDR1 MNHEY and CDR2 SVGAGI come from the germline V gene. This CDR3 spans 15 amino acids. Trimming shortened V by 2 bases and J by 5 bases, and 16 bases separated the two germline ends. The CDR3 loop reads CASSYAAGGGDEQYF. The CDR3 DNA reads as TGTGCCAGCAGTTACGCCGCAGGGGGAGGCGACGAGCAGTACTTC.

The CDR3 loop is CASSRTGSYGYTF. CDR3 sequence (DNA): TGTGCCAGCAGTCGGACAGGGTCCTATGGCTACACCTTC. The chain has TRBV6-5 and TRBJ1-2; 8 bases align to TRBD1. The length of the CDR3 is 13 residues. V gave up 5 bases and J gave up 4 bases; unmatched junction bases: 3. In germline, CDR1 is MNHEY, CDR2 SVGAGI.

This clone was found a few times. V and J are TRBV19 and TRBJ1-1, with TRBD1 identical over 10 bases. Germline trimming cut 7 bases from V and 5 bases from J; bases unmatched to any gene: 7. The CDR3 contains 14 residues. Germline V CDR1 and CDR2: LNHDA, SQIVND (reference sequence). CDR3 sequence (DNA): TGTGCCAGTAAGGGGGACAGGGGCGGGACTGAAGCTTTCTTT. This sequence encodes CASKGDRGGTEAFF.

The genes are TRBV28 and TRBJ1-2; D unclear. The CDR3 is 13 amino acids. CDR1 MDHEN and CDR2 SYDVKM come from the germline V gene. V was pared by 8 bases and J by 5 bases, with 15 bases between. The DNA of the CDR3 is TGTGCCAGCGTTTCGGGTCGTGGGTATGGCTACACCTTC. Translated: CASVSGRGYGYTF.

The chain couples TRBV4-1 to TRBJ1-4, with D tentatively TRBD1 (5 bases). The CDR3 loop spans 12 amino acids. V was cut by 5 bases and J by 12 bases, with 13 bases left in between. Germline assignment: CDR1 MGHRA and CDR2 YSYEKL. The CDR3 DNA reads TGCGCCAGCAGCGCCCTGCAGGGTGAACTGTTTTTT. Amino acids: CASSALQGELFF.

The rearrangement joins TRBV18 to TRBJ1-3; tentatively, D is TRBD1 (6 bases). This CDR3 has 14 residues. The germline V gene has CDR1 KGHSH and CDR2 LQKENI. The V end was cut by 8 bases, the J end by 0 bases, with 11 bases between. The CDR3 region has the DNA TGTGCCAGCGCAGGGGCCCCCTCTGGAAACACCATATATTTT. This gives the protein CASAGAPSGNTIYF.

The chain joins TRBV11-2 to TRBJ1-5, with 9 bases identical to TRBD1. Germline V gene sequence: CDR1 SGHAT, CDR2 FQNNGV. There are 15 residues in the CDR3. Unmatched junction bases numbered 0, after V lost 3 bases and J lost 0 bases. The chain's CDR3 is CASSLGQGSNQPQHF. CDR3 bases: TGTGCCAGCAGCTTGGGACAGGGTAGCAATCAGCCCCAGCATTTT.

Here the CDR3 reads CAIARTGTDTQYF. Here the CDR3 DNA reads TGTGCCATCGCCCGGACAGGCACAGATACGCAGTATTTT. V gene TRBV10-3 combines with J gene TRBJ2-3; D is perhaps TRBD1 (6 bases). Trimming shortened V by 8 bases and J by 1 base, and 10 bases separated the two germline ends. There are 13 residues in the CDR3. Germline V lookup: CDR1 ENHRY, CDR2 SYGVKD.

The chain combines TRBV19 with TRBJ1-4; D unclear. The CDR3 totals 16 residues. Germline CDR1 reads LNHDA; CDR2 reads SQIVND (reference sequence). Trimming took off 7 bases at V and 0 bases at J, with 15 bases between the two ends. The CDR3 DNA reads as TGTGCCAGTAAGCTGGGCACTTCCACAACTAATGAAAAACTGTTTTTT. Protein product: CASKLGTSTTNEKLFF.

V usage is TRBV27 and J usage is TRBJ2-7; TRBD1 agrees at 10 bases. Unmatched junction bases numbered 10, after V lost 6 bases and J lost 5 bases. CDR3 length: 15 residues. Germline values: CDR1 MNHEY, CDR2 SMNVEV (reference sequence). As DNA, the CDR3 is TGTGCCAGCAGAACCCCCGGGACAGGGGCCAACGAGCAGTACTTC. Amino acid sequence: CASRTPGTGANEQYF.

The gene calls are TRBV7-2 and TRBJ2-3, with a possible D match to TRBD1 (6 bases). Germline V gives CDR1 SGHTA, CDR2 FQGNSA. The CDR3 contains 15 residues. V lost 6 bases to trimming and J lost 3 bases, with 16 bases between them. CDR3 region: CASRFWGRGTDTQYF. The CDR3 nucleotides read TGTGCCAGCAGGTTCTGGGGGCGCGGGACAGATACGCAGTATTTT. The variable domain in full, completed from reference TRBV7-2 and TRBJ2-3, reads GAGVSQSPSNKVTEKGKDVELRCDPISGHTALYWYRQSLGQGLEFLIYFQGNSAPDKSGLPSDRFSAERTGGSVSTLTIQRTQQEDSAVYLCASRFWGRGTDTQYFGPGTRLTVL.

The V and J genes are TRBV18 and TRBJ2-5; D gene ambiguous. The CDR3 has 11 residues. CDR1 and CDR2 (germline): KGHSH, LQKENI. V lost 3 bases and J 5 bases, leaving 4 bases between the germline ends. This chain's CDR3 is CASSPRETQYF. Written as DNA, the CDR3 is TGTGCCAGCTCACCCCGGGAGACCCAGTACTTC.

In its sample, this clone was seen a few times. The chain links TRBV6-1 to TRBJ1-3, with 7 bases aligning to TRBD1. CDR3 size: 13 residues. J gave up 2 bases and V 11 bases, and 6 bases lay outside the gene matches. The germline gives CDR1 MNHNS, CDR2 SASEGT. This chain's CDR3 is CAAGQPAGNTIYF. The CDR3 coding sequence is TGTGCCGCGGGACAGCCAGCTGGAAACACCATATATTTT.

This clone was recorded a few times. The rearrangement uses TRBV18 and TRBJ1-5; maybe TRBD1 (6 bases). The CDR3 runs to 14 residues. CDR1 and CDR2 (germline): KGHSH, LQKENI. The V end lost 2 bases, the J end lost 6 bases, and 11 bases lay between the germline ends. The CDR3 here is CASSPSGAFQPQHF. The CDR3 region has the DNA TGTGCCAGCTCACCATCAGGGGCCTTTCAGCCCCAGCATTTT. Based on the CDR3 plus reference TRBV18 and TRBJ1-5, the full variable domain is NAGVMQNPRHLVRRRGQEARLRCSPMKGHSHVYWYRQLPEEGLKFMVYLQKENIIDESGMPKERFSAEFPKEGPSILRIQQVVRGDSAAYFCASSPSGAFQPQHFGDGTRLSIL.

The chain links TRBV28 to TRBJ1-2; 8 nucleotides align to TRBD1. Per germline, CDR1 MDHEN and CDR2 SYDVKM. V was clipped by 1 base and J by 0 bases; unmatched bases: 10. The CDR3 is 18 amino acids. As DNA, the CDR3 is TGTGCCAGCAGTTTATCCGGACAGGGCGCGATAGCTAACTATGGCTACACCTTC. Amino acids: CASSLSGQGAIANYGYTF.